Included here is one TCR beta chain sequence, with context. Antigen specificity is unknown. The sample comes from a study of beta chain features in type 1 diabetes. Whole-study results and caveats: Patients with Type 1 diabetes showed moderately but significantly shorter TCRB CDR3s in all four CD4+ subsets. Patients' naive, central memory and regulatory TCRB repertoires appeared more alike than those of healthy donors. PCR, the amplification step, might favor shorter templates, equally in patients and controls. Fewer junction insertions and more nucleotide deletions appeared in type 1 diabetes patients.

This CDR3 region has 12 residues. Trimming stripped 2 bases from V and 5 bases from J, with 7 bases between. Germline V gene sequence: CDR1 SGHAT, CDR2 FQNNGV. Expressed TCRB transcripts were sequenced because the isolated RNA had all been reverse transcribed beforehand. The average read count of naive, central memory and regulatory T cell samples was about 3.57 million. Data came from immunoSEQ multiplex PCR; TCRdb stores just in-frame clones and leaves some out. The profile shows 250,000 to 350,000 clones, over 14% of them singletons. Sequenced input: naive CD4+ T cells from blood. The gene calls are TRBV11-2 and TRBJ2-7; no clear D gene. The receptor comes from a man aged 18 to 30 with type 1 diabetes. The CDR3 bases are TGTGCCAGCAGCTTATCAGCGAACGAGCAGTACTTC. Translating gives CASSLSANEQYF.